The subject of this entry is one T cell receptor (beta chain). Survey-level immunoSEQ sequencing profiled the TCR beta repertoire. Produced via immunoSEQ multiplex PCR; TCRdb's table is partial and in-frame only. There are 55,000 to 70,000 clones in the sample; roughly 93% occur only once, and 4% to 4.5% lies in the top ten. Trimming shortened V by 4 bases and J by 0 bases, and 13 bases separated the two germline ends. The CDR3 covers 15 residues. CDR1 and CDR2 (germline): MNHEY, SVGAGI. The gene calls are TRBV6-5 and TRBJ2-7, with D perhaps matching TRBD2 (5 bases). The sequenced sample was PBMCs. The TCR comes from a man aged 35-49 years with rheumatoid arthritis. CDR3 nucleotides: TGTGCCAGCAGTTTGAGGCGGAGGAGCTCCTACGAGCAGTACTTC. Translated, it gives CASSLRRRSSYEQYF.